These 25 T cell receptor beta chains share one sample of origin, sequenced in a study of blood T cell repertoires in COVID-19. Here immunoSEQ multiplex PCR was the method, and the copy in TCRdb shows in-frame clones only, minus some. The top ten clones hold around 6% of a sample with roughly 220,000 clones, around three quarters of them seen once. Sequencing was performed on peripheral blood. The receptors shown here come from a woman aged 70 to 79 with acute or convalescent COVID-19.

In DNA form, the CDR3 reads TGTGCCAGCAGTGAGTTGGTCAGGGCGATTAGCACAGATACGCAGTATTTT. Its protein is CASSELVRAISTDTQYF. The V and J genes are TRBV6-1 and TRBJ2-3; the D gene is possibly TRBD1 (5 bases). The CDR3 is 17 amino acids. Trimming shortened V by 3 bases and J by 0 bases, and 16 bases separated the two germline ends. Germline CDR1 reads MNHNS; CDR2 reads SASEGT.

J is TRBJ1-3 and V is TRBV5-1, with D perhaps matching TRBD1 (5 bases). The CDR3 sequence is 13 residues long. Looked up from germline, CDR1 is SGHRS and CDR2 is YFSETQ. The V gene lost 2 bases and the J gene lost 8 bases, with 11 bases spanning the gap. The CDR3 sequence is CASSLDSGDTIYF. CDR3 bases: TGCGCCAGCAGCTTAGACAGTGGGGACACCATATATTTT.

DNA for the CDR3: TGCGCCAGCAGCTGGGAAGCGGGTTCTAGCCGGGAGCAGTACTTC. It yields the protein CASSWEAGSSREQYF. This chain links TRBV5-1 with TRBJ2-7, with D tentatively TRBD2 (6 bases). The ends were cut back, 3 bases at V and 7 bases at J, with 20 bases in the middle. Germline-derived CDR1 and CDR2 are SGHRS and YFSETQ. This CDR3 comprises 15 residues.

This clone was detected a few times. The rearrangement uses TRBV15 and TRBJ2-6; possible D gene TRBD1, 6 bases. Germline V gene lookup returns CDR1 LNHNV and CDR2 YYDKDF (reference sequence). The CDR3 covers 18 residues. Trimming removed 1 base at V and 0 bases at J, with 13 bases between. CDR3 sequence: CATSRGDRTTSGANVLTF. DNA for the CDR3: TGTGCCACCAGCAGAGGCGACAGGACCACCTCTGGGGCCAACGTCCTGACTTTC.

This clone was counted a single time. The chain carries TRBV3-1 (or the pseudogene TRBV3-2) and TRBJ2-2; D is undetermined. CDR3 length: 14 amino acids. Trimming cost V 0 bases and J 6 bases, with 8 bases left between them. Germline values: CDR1 LGHDT, CDR2 YNNKEL (reference sequence). The CDR3 loop is CASSQDPGAGELFF. As DNA, the CDR3 is TGTGCCAGCAGCCAAGATCCAGGCGCCGGGGAGCTGTTTTTT.

The chain combines TRBV30 with TRBJ1-1; TRBD1 matches 10 bases. V dropped 5 bases and J dropped 6; count of bases not matched to a gene: 3. Germline loops: CDR1 GTSNPN, CDR2 SVGIG (reference sequence). This CDR3 has 12 amino acids. The DNA for the CDR3 is TGTGCCTGGGCTGACAGGGGGCCTGAAGCTTTCTTT. This sequence encodes CAWADRGPEAFF.

The gene calls are TRBV3-1 (or the pseudogene TRBV3-2) and TRBJ2-6; TRBD1 matches at 7 bases. The trim removed 4 bases at V and 2 bases at J, leaving 2 bases unmatched. Germline V gene lookup returns CDR1 LGHDT and CDR2 YNNKEL (reference sequence). There are 15 residues in the CDR3. The CDR3 DNA reads TGTGCCAGCAGCCGAGACAGGGCTGGGGCCAACGTCCTGACTTTC. Protein: CASSRDRAGANVLTF.

This CDR3 reads CASSLLRAVRTSGKKETQYF. The CDR3 DNA reads as TGTGCCAGCAGTTTACTGAGGGCAGTGAGGACTAGCGGAAAAAAAGAGACCCAGTACTTC. The V call is TRBV28, the J call TRBJ2-5; 10 positions agree with TRBD2. The trim removed 2 bases at V and 3 bases at J, leaving 18 bases unmatched. The length of the CDR3 is 20 residues. Looked up from germline, CDR1 is MDHEN and CDR2 is SYDVKM.

The chain employs TRBV9 and TRBJ1-1, with 8 bases matching TRBD1. CDR3 length equals 15 residues. CDR1 SGDLS and CDR2 YYNGEE come from the germline V gene. Trimming cost V 4 bases and J 0 bases; bases outside gene matches: 5. The CDR3 region is CASSTGQGLNTEAFF. The DNA for the CDR3 is TGTGCCAGCAGCACAGGACAGGGTTTGAACACTGAAGCTTTCTTT. Variable domain in full (rest from reference TRBV9 and TRBJ1-1): DSGVTQTPKHLITATGQRVTLRCSPRSGDLSVYWYQQSLDQGLQFLIQYYNGEERAKGNILERFSAQQFPDLHSELNLSSLELGDSALYFCASSTGQGLNTEAFFGQGTRLTVV.

This sequence joins TRBV10-3 and TRBJ2-7, with a possible D match to TRBD1 (5 bases). In germline, CDR1 is ENHRY, CDR2 SYGVKD. The CDR3 is 19 residues long. V was pared by 1 base and J by 0 bases, with 22 bases between. The CDR3, as DNA: TGTGCCATCAGTGAGTTAGGGGTGACTGAAGGACGGAGCTCCTACGAGCAGTACTTC. Translation: CAISELGVTEGRSSYEQYF.

The chain joins TRBV29-1 to TRBJ2-3, with 8 bases identical to TRBD2. V lost 2 bases and J lost 4; bases outside the gene matches: 11. In germline, CDR1 is SQVTM, CDR2 ANQGSEA. CDR3 size: 16 residues. As DNA, the CDR3 is TGCAGCGTTGAACCATCCCCGACTAGCGTCCCAGATACGCAGTATTTT. Protein product: CSVEPSPTSVPDTQYF.

Turning to this clone: Other DNA sequences of this sample code for an identical CDR3. The CDR3 reads CAISPGQGNTGELFF. The CDR3 coding sequence is TGTGCCATCAGCCCGGGACAGGGTAACACCGGGGAGCTGTTTTTT. J is TRBJ2-2 and V is TRBV10-3; 9 positions agree with TRBD1. Losses at the gene ends were 6 bases for V and 2 bases for J; bases not matched to a gene: 4. This CDR3 comprises 15 residues. Germline CDR1 reads ENHRY; CDR2 reads SYGVKD.

The genes are TRBV7-9 and TRBJ2-3; 10 positions agree with TRBD2. Losses at the gene ends were 5 bases for V and 8 bases for J; bases not matched to a gene: 4. Germline V lookup: CDR1 SEHNR, CDR2 FQNEAQ (reference sequence). The CDR3 has 13 amino acids. This chain's CDR3 is CASSTLAGVTQYF. CDR3 nucleotide sequence: TGTGCCAGCAGCACGCTAGCGGGAGTTACGCAGTATTTT.

This chain joins TRBV1 and TRBJ2-4; the D call TRBD1 from the table was never checked on the DNA. TRBV1 is shown as a pseudogene. The CDR3 length is 17 residues. The CDR3 region is CTSSCREADLAKNIQYF. The CDR3, as DNA: TGCACCAGCAGCTGCAGGGAAGCAGACTTAGCCAAAAACATTCAGTACTTC.

The chain carries TRBV18 and TRBJ1-2; 11 bases fit TRBD1. The length of the CDR3 is 15 residues. With 4 bases clipped from V and 3 bases from J, the junction kept 4 bases outside the gene matches. The V gene's germline CDR1 is KGHSH and CDR2 LQKENI. The CDR3 loop reads CASSLDRGQDYGYTF. The CDR3 DNA is TGTGCCAGCTCACTGGACAGGGGGCAAGACTATGGCTACACCTTC.

In its sample, this clone was seen a few times. The rearrangement uses TRBV19 and TRBJ2-1; 11 bases are shared with TRBD2. The J segment lost 7 bases and the V segment lost 10 bases, leaving 12 bases of the junction unmatched. Germline V gene data show CDR1 as LNHDA and CDR2 as SQIVND (reference sequence). This CDR3 spans 15 amino acids. The CDR3 sequence: CATRGGLAGGNEQFF. DNA of the CDR3: TGTGCCACTCGAGGCGGTCTAGCGGGAGGAAATGAGCAGTTCTTC.

This clone was seen a single time. The chain combines TRBV10-3 with TRBJ2-7; D might be TRBD1 (6 bases). V lost 5 bases and J 2 bases, leaving 19 bases between the germline ends. Germline lookup yields CDR1 ENHRY and CDR2 SYGVKD. The CDR3 totals 16 residues. The CDR3 here is CAISHDPTGGTYEQYF. The DNA for the CDR3 is TGTGCCATCAGTCACGACCCGACAGGAGGAACCTACGAGCAGTACTTC.

This clone was picked up a small number of times. V and J are TRBV10-3 and TRBJ1-1; 8 bases are a match to TRBD1. V was clipped by 2 bases and J by 1 base; unmatched bases: 9. The CDR3 has 17 amino acids. CDR1 ENHRY and CDR2 SYGVKD come from the germline V gene. The CDR3 loop reads CAISETSIRGPNTEAFF. The CDR3 DNA sequence: TGTGCCATCAGTGAGACATCAATCAGGGGGCCGAACACTGAAGCTTTCTTT.

The rearrangement uses TRBV10-3 and TRBJ2-3; 8 bases are shared with TRBD2. The germline gives CDR1 ENHRY, CDR2 SYGVKD. With V trimmed by 6 bases and J by 0 bases, 8 bases remained unmatched. This CDR3 region has 16 residues. CDR3 coding DNA: TGTGCCATCAGCCTTACTAGCGGCTCTAGCACAGATACGCAGTATTTT. Amino acid sequence: CAISLTSGSSTDTQYF.

The gene calls are TRBV5-5 and TRBJ2-7; D not resolved. Germline CDR1 SGHKS, CDR2 YYEKEE (reference sequence). The CDR3 consists of 16 residues. Between the trimmed V and J ends, which lost 2 bases and 2 bases, there was a span of 17 bases. In DNA form, the CDR3 reads TGTGCCAGCAGCTTAGCTGGCGGCAACTTGGCCTACGAGCAGTACTTC. It encodes CASSLAGGNLAYEQYF. Looking up the rest from reference TRBV5-5 and TRBJ2-7 gives the full variable domain: DAGVTQSPTHLIKTRGQQVTLRCSPISGHKSVSWYQQVLGQGPQFIFQYYEKEERGRGNFPDRFSARQFPNYSSELNVNALLLGDSALYLCASSLAGGNLAYEQYFGPGTRLTVT.

Written as DNA, the CDR3 is TGCGCCAGCAGCTTGCCGAACACCAACTATGGCTACACCTTC. As protein: CASSLPNTNYGYTF. The chain employs TRBV5-1 and TRBJ1-2; unclear D gene. The length of the CDR3 is 14 residues. Trimming stripped 1 base from V and 2 bases from J, with 9 bases between. Germline assignment: CDR1 SGHRS and CDR2 YFSETQ. The full variable domain, its missing parts supplied by reference TRBV5-1 and TRBJ1-2, is KAGVTQTPRYLIKTRGQQVTLSCSPISGHRSVSWYQQTPGQGLQFLFEYFSETQRNKGNFPGRFSGRQFSNSRSEMNVSTLELGDSALYLCASSLPNTNYGYTFGSGTRLTVV.

This clone was observed once. The V call is TRBV28, the J call TRBJ2-7; TRBD1 matches 8 bases. Germline CDR1 is MDHEN and CDR2 is SYDVKM. V was clipped by 7 bases and J by 0 bases; unmatched bases: 11. The CDR3 is 16 residues long. DNA for the CDR3: TGTGCCAGCACCCAGGGGGCTCTAATCGGCTCCTACGAGCAGTACTTC. Translating gives CASTQGALIGSYEQYF.

The chain is built from TRBV7-8 and TRBJ2-5; 8 bases map to TRBD1. V was clipped by 5 bases and J by 5 bases; unmatched bases: 10. Germline-derived CDR1 and CDR2 are SGHVS and FQNEAQ. The CDR3 is made up of 15 amino acids. The CDR3 reads CASSATGQGAETQYF. As DNA, the CDR3 is TGTGCCAGCAGCGCGACTGGGCAGGGGGCTGAGACCCAGTACTTC.

There are a few counts of this clone. This chain connects TRBV30 to TRBJ1-5, with TRBD1 as a possible D gene (5 bases). The CDR3 runs 15 residues. Looked up from germline, CDR1 is GTSNPN and CDR2 is SVGIG (reference sequence). Deletions cut 0 bases from V and 1 base from J, with 10 bases between. The CDR3 is CAWSVTGDSNQPQHF. DNA for the CDR3: TGTGCCTGGAGTGTGACGGGGGACAGCAATCAGCCCCAGCATTTT.

The chain joins TRBV7-3 to TRBJ1-1, with TRBD1 identical over 7 bases. Trimming at V came to 2 bases and at J to 5 bases, leaving 2 bases not matched to a gene. The CDR3 spans 13 residues. Germline assignment: CDR1 SGHTA and CDR2 FQGTGA. CDR3 in amino acids: CASSLQGETEAFF. The CDR3 DNA sequence: TGTGCCAGCAGCTTACAGGGGGAAACTGAAGCTTTCTTT.